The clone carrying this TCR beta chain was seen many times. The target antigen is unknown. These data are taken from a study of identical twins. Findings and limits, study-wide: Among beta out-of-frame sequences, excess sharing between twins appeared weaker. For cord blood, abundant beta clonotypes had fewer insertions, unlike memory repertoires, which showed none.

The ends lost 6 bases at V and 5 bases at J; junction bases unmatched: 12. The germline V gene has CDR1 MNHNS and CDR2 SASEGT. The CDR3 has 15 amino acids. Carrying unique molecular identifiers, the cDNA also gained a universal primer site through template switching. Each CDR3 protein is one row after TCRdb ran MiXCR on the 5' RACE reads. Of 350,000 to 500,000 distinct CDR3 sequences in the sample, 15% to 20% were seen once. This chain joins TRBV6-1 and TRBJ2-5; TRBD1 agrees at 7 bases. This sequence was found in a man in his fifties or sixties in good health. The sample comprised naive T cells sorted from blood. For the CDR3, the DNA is TGTGCCAGCAGCGCGACAGGGTTGGACGCGGAGACCCAGTACTTC. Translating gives CASSATGLDAETQYF.